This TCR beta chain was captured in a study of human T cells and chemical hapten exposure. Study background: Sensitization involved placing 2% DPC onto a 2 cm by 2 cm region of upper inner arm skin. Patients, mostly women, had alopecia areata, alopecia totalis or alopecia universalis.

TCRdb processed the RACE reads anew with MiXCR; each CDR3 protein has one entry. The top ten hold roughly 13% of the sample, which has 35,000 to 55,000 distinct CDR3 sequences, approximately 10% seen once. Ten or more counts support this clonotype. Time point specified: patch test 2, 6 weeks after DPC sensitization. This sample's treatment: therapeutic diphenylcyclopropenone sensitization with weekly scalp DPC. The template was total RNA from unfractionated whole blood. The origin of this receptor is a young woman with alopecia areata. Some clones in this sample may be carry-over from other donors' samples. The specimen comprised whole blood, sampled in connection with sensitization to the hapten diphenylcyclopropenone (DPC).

CDR3 sequence reads: CASRQGTSGDQYF. The CDR3 DNA reads TGTGCCAGCAGACAAGGGACTAGCGGGGATCAGTACTTC. The chain links TRBV6-6 to TRBJ2-4, with 13 bases fitting TRBD2. Germline V lookup: CDR1 MNHNY, CDR2 SVGAGI (reference sequence). Trimming at V came to 6 bases and at J to 12 bases, leaving 5 bases not matched to a gene. The CDR3 loop spans 13 amino acids.